The entry below gives a single T cell receptor (beta chain) sequence along with its context. What it binds is not known. CDR1 SGHRS and CDR2 YFSETQ come from the germline V gene. V was clipped by 6 bases and J by 4 bases, with 16 bases between them. The CDR3 length is 14 residues. This specimen belongs to a study of cytomegalovirus exposure and HLA in healthy donors. It was with 60 Vbeta and 13 Jbeta primers that the PCR ran. Produced via immunoSEQ multiplex PCR; TCRdb's table is partial and in-frame only. The sample has around 190,000 clones, around 80% seen once. General study results and limits: In most subjects, TCR beta sequences reportedly gave accurate predictions of HLA-A and HLA-B alleles.

This receptor was identified in a woman between 40 and 55 years old in good health and CMV-seronegative. Sequencing was performed on PBMCs. The chain links TRBV5-1 to TRBJ1-2; D gene ambiguous. The CDR3 is CASTSGPSVYGYTF. The CDR3 coding sequence is TGCGCCAGCACGAGCGGACCCTCCGTCTATGGCTACACCTTC.